The 20 T cell receptor beta chains below were found in one sample sequenced in a study of Ad26.COV2.S vaccination and SARS-CoV-2 variants. Method: immunoSEQ multiplex PCR; TCRdb's copy keeps in-frame clones and lacks some. In the table there are 410,000 or so clones, about 92% of which are singletons. Stated treatment: about 20 received Ad26.COV2.S at low or high dose, single or two shots; 5 received placebo; per-sample allocation not given. On day 63 after the first injection, vaccine and placebo recipients gave samples. Material: peripheral blood, obtained in a trial of Ad26.COV2.S vaccine versus placebo. The receptors were gathered from a person between 18 and 65 years old who received the Ad26.COV2.S COVID-19 vaccine or a placebo.

In the case of this clone: A read error may produce the germline difference seen at one junction end. V gene TRBV5-6 combines with J gene TRBJ2-7; 12 positions match TRBD2. CDR1 is SGHDT and CDR2 is YYEEEE in the germline V gene. CDR3 length: 15 amino acids. CDR3 region: CASSLTSGGPRLGTF. CDR3 bases: TGTGCCAGCAGCCTGACTAGCGGGGGCCCTCGACTGGGGACCTTC.

The gene calls are TRBV18 and TRBJ1-3, with D uncertain. V lost 4 bases and J lost 0, with 13 bases in between. CDR1 KGHSH and CDR2 LQKENI come from the germline V gene. The CDR3 has 16 amino acids. CDR3 DNA sequence: TGTGCCAGCTCACTAGACACCGCAAGCTCTGGAAACACCATATATTTT. This translates into CASSLDTASSGNTIYF.

V and J are TRBV6-2 or TRBV6-3 and TRBJ1-2; D perhaps matches TRBD1 (6 bases). Trimming removed 1 base from V and 4 bases from J, with 10 bases in between. There are 14 residues in the CDR3. Germline lookup yields CDR1 MNHEY and CDR2 SVGEGT. The CDR3 loop is CASSYLQGSYGYTF. The CDR3 coding sequence is TGTGCCAGCAGTTACTTACAGGGATCCTATGGCTACACCTTC.

This chain uses TRBV5-6 with TRBJ1-2; perhaps TRBD1 as D (5 bases). Between the trimmed V and J ends, which lost 1 base and 3 bases, there was a span of 13 bases. CDR1 SGHDT and CDR2 YYEEEE come from the germline V gene. CDR3 size: 15 residues. Here the CDR3 reads CASSLRPRQYYGYTF. CDR3 DNA: TGTGCCAGCAGCTTGAGGCCCCGACAGTACTATGGCTACACCTTC. The entire variable domain, with the rest obtained from reference TRBV5-6 and TRBJ1-2, is as follows: DAGVTQSPTHLIKTRGQQVTLRCSPKSGHDTVSWYQQALGQGPQFIFQYYEEEERQRGNFPDRFSGHQFPNYSSELNVNALLLGDSALYLCASSLRPRQYYGYTFGSGTRLTVV.

The V call is TRBV6-2 or TRBV6-3, the J call TRBJ2-7, with 7 positions matching TRBD1. Germline CDR1 reads MNHEY; CDR2 reads SVGEGT. The CDR3 extends over 14 amino acids. With V trimmed by 2 bases and J by 2 bases, 3 bases remained unmatched. The CDR3 sequence is CASSYPGQAYEQYF. In DNA form, the CDR3 reads TGTGCCAGCAGTTACCCCGGACAGGCCTACGAGCAGTACTTC.

The J gene is TRBJ2-1, the V gene TRBV5-1; 11 bases are a match to TRBD2. The length of the CDR3 is 17 residues. The V gene's germline CDR1 is SGHRS and CDR2 YFSETQ. J was trimmed by 15 bases and V by 4 bases; bases with no gene match: 21. The CDR3 reads CASSPTSSGGKPDARFF. CDR3 nucleotides: TGCGCCAGCAGCCCAACGTCTAGCGGGGGGAAACCCGACGCGCGGTTCTTC.

CDR3 protein: CASSSSGTGLHEQYF. The CDR3, as DNA: TGCGCCAGCAGCTCGTCCGGGACAGGGTTACACGAGCAGTACTTC. The chain uses TRBV5-1 and TRBJ2-7, with 9 bases identical to TRBD1. The CDR3 is made up of 15 amino acids. With V trimmed by 3 bases and J by 5 bases, 9 bases remained unmatched. Germline lookup yields CDR1 SGHRS and CDR2 YFSETQ.

V and J are TRBV9 and TRBJ2-7; tentative D call: TRBD1 (5 bases). The CDR3 contains 14 residues. The V gene lost 0 bases and the J gene lost 6 bases, with 13 bases spanning the gap. Germline CDR1 is SGDLS and CDR2 is YYNGEE. CDR3 bases: TGTGCCAGCAGCGTAGGTACAGGTTGGGTCGAGCAGTACTTC. Its protein product is CASSVGTGWVEQYF.

The chain combines TRBV10-3 with TRBJ2-1; 7 bases agree with TRBD2. Germline trimming cut 6 bases from V and 5 bases from J; bases unmatched to any gene: 1. This CDR3 is built from 12 residues. The germline V gene has CDR1 ENHRY and CDR2 SYGVKD. CDR3 coding DNA: TGTGCCATCAGCGGGACTAACAATGAGCAGTTCTTC. Translating gives CAISGTNNEQFF.

The V and J genes are TRBV27 and TRBJ1-5; D gene ambiguous. Germline-derived CDR1 and CDR2 are MNHEY and SMNVEV (reference sequence). The CDR3 covers 12 residues. The V end lost 3 bases, the J end lost 4 bases, and 4 bases lay between the germline ends. CDR3 DNA: TGTGCCAGCAGTTTGTTGAATCAGCCCCAGCATTTT. Its translation is CASSLLNQPQHF.

Remarks on this clone: The same CDR3 arises from other DNA sequences in this sample as well. The rearrangement joins TRBV12-3 or TRBV12-4 to TRBJ2-5; D gene unclear. V was clipped by 4 bases and J by 1 base, with 4 bases between them. CDR3 length: 12 amino acids. CDR3 in DNA: TGTGCCAGCAGTTATAGCCAAGAGACCCAGTACTTC. It translates to CASSYSQETQYF.

The genes are TRBV7-2 and TRBJ1-2; no reliable D call. V lost 0 bases to trimming and J lost 8 bases, with 19 bases between them. The CDR3 is 16 residues long. Germline V gene lookup returns CDR1 SGHTA and CDR2 FQGNSA. In DNA form, the CDR3 reads TGTGCCAGCAGCTTAGCCACAGCATTTGTAAGCGTGGGCTACACCTTC. This codes for CASSLATAFVSVGYTF.

The rearrangement joins TRBV4-3 to TRBJ1-3; D is possibly TRBD1 (6 bases). Germline-derived CDR1 and CDR2 are LGHNA and YSLEER. The CDR3 covers 19 residues. Trimming left V 1 base short and J 1 base short, with 20 bases between. The CDR3 reads CASSQGPRGQILSGNTIYF. The CDR3 DNA is TGCGCCAGCAGCCAAGGGCCCCGCGGACAGATACTTTCTGGAAACACCATATATTTT.

The CDR3: CASRISGQGAYEQYF. CDR3 coding DNA: TGTGCCAGCAGGATCTCGGGACAGGGGGCCTACGAGCAGTACTTC. The rearrangement joins TRBV27 to TRBJ2-7; 11 bases are a match to TRBD1. CDR3 length: 15 amino acids. The germline V gene encodes CDR1 MNHEY and CDR2 SMNVEV (reference sequence). V shed 6 bases, J shed 2 bases, and the junction held 6 bases outside the gene matches.

As regards this clone: Other DNA sequences in this specimen translate into the identical CDR3. The gene calls are TRBV5-1 and TRBJ2-3; the D is unclear. Trimming cost V 0 bases and J 0 bases, with 5 bases left between them. The germline V gene has CDR1 SGHRS and CDR2 YFSETQ. There are 14 residues in the CDR3. The CDR3 reads CASSLGLSTDTQYF. In DNA, the CDR3 is TGCGCCAGCAGCTTGGGTCTGAGCACAGATACGCAGTATTTT. The variable domain in full, with the rest retrieved from reference TRBV5-1 and TRBJ2-3, is KAGVTQTPRYLIKTRGQQVTLSCSPISGHRSVSWYQQTPGQGLQFLFEYFSETQRNKGNFPGRFSGRQFSNSRSEMNVSTLELGDSALYLCASSLGLSTDTQYFGPGTRLTVL.

This rearrangement joins TRBV7-9 to TRBJ2-1; D may be TRBD2 (6 bases). V was trimmed by 6 bases and J by 3 bases, leaving 15 bases between them. This CDR3 has 15 residues. Germline V gives CDR1 SEHNR, CDR2 FQNEAQ (reference sequence). The chain's CDR3 is CASSPPRGFYNEQFF. The DNA of the CDR3 is TGTGCCAGCAGTCCCCCACGGGGGTTCTACAATGAGCAGTTCTTC.

This clone was seen only a few times. The rearrangement uses TRBV30 and TRBJ2-5; D tentatively reads TRBD1 or TRBD2 (6 bases each). The V gene's germline CDR1 is GTSNPN and CDR2 SVGIG (reference sequence). V lost 0 bases, J lost 2 bases, and 13 bases lay in between. This CDR3 has 15 residues. CDR3 sequence: CAWSVYGGRQETQYF. The DNA of the CDR3 is TGTGCCTGGAGTGTATACGGGGGCAGACAAGAGACCCAGTACTTC.

The table lists this clone with a count of one. This rearrangement joins TRBV6-1 to TRBJ2-7, with D unresolved. V was clipped by 1 base and J by 3 bases, with 10 bases between them. CDR1 and CDR2 from the germline V gene are MNHNS and SASEGT. This CDR3 has 14 residues. The CDR3 DNA sequence: TGTGCCAGCAGTGAAGGTGTCAGCTTCTACGAGCAGTACTTC. The encoded protein is CASSEGVSFYEQYF.

A single count supports this clone. The chain employs TRBV29-1 and TRBJ2-5, with D tentatively TRBD1 (5 bases). The V end lost 6 bases, the J end lost 5 bases, and 16 bases lay between the germline ends. CDR3 length: 13 amino acids. Germline CDR1 and CDR2: SQVTM and ANQGSEA. CDR3 DNA sequence: TGCAGCGTCTCTACAGGCTGGGCGGAGACCCAGTACTTC. Translation gives CSVSTGWAETQYF.

The CDR3 DNA is TGTGCCAGCAGCCCTCGGACAGGGTTTCGGTACGAGCAGTACTTC. Translation: CASSPRTGFRYEQYF. This chain joins TRBV9 and TRBJ2-7; TRBD1 agrees at 8 bases. V shed 4 bases, J shed 4 bases, and the junction held 10 bases outside the gene matches. Germline CDR1 is SGDLS and CDR2 is YYNGEE. This CDR3 is 15 amino acids long.